In this sample, the clone carrying this T cell receptor beta chain turned up many times. Antigen: not known. Each CDR3 protein is one row after TCRdb ran MiXCR on the 5' RACE reads. Of around 230,000 distinct CDR3 sequences in the sample, around 6.7% were seen once. The data derive from a study of T cells after yellow fever vaccination. Study-level points and caveats: Peaking faster, on day 5 versus 15, the secondary response was nonetheless weaker. The booster saw the reappearance of most primary-vaccination clones (around 95% CD4, 88% CD8).

This clonotype was sampled from a man aged 30 to 45 who received the YFV17D yellow fever vaccine. The specimen comprised CD4+ T cells sorted from PBMCs, sampled on the day of the yellow fever booster vaccination.

CDR3 sequence: CASSSSGIEQFF. In DNA form, the CDR3 reads TGTGCCAGCAGCTCTAGCGGTATCGAGCAGTTCTTC. The chain is built from TRBV7-2 and TRBJ2-1; 7 nucleotides agree with TRBD2. The CDR3 contains 12 residues. In germline, CDR1 is SGHTA, CDR2 FQGNSA. V lost 4 bases and J lost 10; bases outside the gene matches: 4.